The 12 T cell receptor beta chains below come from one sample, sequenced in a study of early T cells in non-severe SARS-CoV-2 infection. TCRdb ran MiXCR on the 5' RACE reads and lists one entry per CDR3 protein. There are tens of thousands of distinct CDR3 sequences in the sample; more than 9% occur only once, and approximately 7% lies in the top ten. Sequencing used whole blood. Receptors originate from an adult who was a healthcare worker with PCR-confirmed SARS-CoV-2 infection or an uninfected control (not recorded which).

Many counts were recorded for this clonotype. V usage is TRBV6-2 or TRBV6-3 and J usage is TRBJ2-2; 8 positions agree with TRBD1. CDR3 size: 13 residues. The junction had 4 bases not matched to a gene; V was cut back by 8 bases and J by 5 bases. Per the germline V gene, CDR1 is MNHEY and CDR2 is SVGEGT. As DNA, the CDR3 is TGTGCCAGCGGTCGGACAGGGACCGGGGAGCTGTTTTTT. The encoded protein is CASGRTGTGELFF.

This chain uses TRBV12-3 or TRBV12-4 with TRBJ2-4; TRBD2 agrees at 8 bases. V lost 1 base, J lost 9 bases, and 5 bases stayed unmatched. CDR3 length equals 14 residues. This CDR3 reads CASSLGGRPAIQYF. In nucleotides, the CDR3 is TGTGCCAGCAGTTTAGGCGGGAGGCCAGCCATTCAGTACTTC.

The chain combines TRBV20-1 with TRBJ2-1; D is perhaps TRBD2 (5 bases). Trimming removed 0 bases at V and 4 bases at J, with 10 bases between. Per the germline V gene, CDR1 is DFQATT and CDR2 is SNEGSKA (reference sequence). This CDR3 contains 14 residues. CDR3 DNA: TGCAGTGCTAGAGATCCTCGGACTTACAATGAGCAGTTCTTC. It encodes CSARDPRTYNEQFF.

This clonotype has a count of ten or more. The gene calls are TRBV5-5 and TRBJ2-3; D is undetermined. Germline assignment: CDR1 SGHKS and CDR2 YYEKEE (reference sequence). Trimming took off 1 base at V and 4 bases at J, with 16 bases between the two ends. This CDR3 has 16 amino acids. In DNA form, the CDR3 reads TGTGCCAGCAGCTTGATAGGGCAGTATCATCCAGATACGCAGTATTTT. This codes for CASSLIGQYHPDTQYF.

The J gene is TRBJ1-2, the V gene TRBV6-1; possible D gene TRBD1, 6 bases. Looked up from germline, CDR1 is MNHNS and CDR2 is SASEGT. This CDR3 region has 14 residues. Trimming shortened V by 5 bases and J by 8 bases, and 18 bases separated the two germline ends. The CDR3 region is CASSPTWGAKGYTF. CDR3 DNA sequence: TGTGCCAGCAGTCCCACTTGGGGGGCGAAGGGCTACACCTTC.

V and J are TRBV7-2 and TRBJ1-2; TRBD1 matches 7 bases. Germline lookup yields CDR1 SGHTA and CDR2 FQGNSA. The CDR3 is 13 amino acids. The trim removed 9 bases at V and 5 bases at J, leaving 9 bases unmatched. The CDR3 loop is CASAPGGTYGYTF. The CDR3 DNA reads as TGTGCCAGTGCTCCAGGGGGTACATATGGCTACACCTTC. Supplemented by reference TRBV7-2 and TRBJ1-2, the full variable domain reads GAGVSQSPSNKVTEKGKDVELRCDPISGHTALYWYRQSLGQGLEFLIYFQGNSAPDKSGLPSDRFSAERTGGSVSTLTIQRTQQEDSAVYLCASAPGGTYGYTFGSGTRLTVV.

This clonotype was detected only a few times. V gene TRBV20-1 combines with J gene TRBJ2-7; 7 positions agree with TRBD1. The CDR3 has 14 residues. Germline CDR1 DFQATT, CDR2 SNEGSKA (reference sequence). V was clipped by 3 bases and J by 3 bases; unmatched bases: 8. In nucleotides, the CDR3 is TGCAGTGCTAGCAGGGGGACATATGGCTACGAGCAGTACTTC. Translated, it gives CSASRGTYGYEQYF.

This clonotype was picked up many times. CDR3 region: CASSQGTSGNEQYF. In DNA form, the CDR3 reads TGTGCCAGCAGCCAGGGGACTAGCGGGAACGAGCAGTACTTC. The rearrangement uses TRBV7-6 and TRBJ2-7, with 13 nucleotides matching TRBD2. CDR3 length: 14 residues. Per germline, CDR1 SGHVS and CDR2 FNYEAQ. V lost 5 bases and J lost 5; bases outside the gene matches: 3.

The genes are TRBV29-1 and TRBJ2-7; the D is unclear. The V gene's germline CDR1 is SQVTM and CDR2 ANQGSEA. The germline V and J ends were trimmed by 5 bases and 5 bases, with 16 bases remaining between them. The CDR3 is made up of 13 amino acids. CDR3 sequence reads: CSVSSDGYHEQYF. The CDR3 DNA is TGCAGCGTTTCCTCAGACGGGTACCACGAGCAGTACTTC.

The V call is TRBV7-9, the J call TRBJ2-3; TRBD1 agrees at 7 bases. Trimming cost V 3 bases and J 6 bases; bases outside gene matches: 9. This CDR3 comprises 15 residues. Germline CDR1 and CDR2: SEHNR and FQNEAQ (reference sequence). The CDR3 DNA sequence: TGTGCCAGCAGCTTCGAGGGGGCCCGCAGGGATACGCAGTATTTT. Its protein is CASSFEGARRDTQYF.

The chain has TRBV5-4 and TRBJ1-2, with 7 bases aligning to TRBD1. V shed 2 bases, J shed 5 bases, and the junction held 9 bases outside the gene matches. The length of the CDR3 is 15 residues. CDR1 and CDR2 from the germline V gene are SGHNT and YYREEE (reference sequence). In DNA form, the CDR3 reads TGTGCCAGCAGCTTTCTTAACAGGGGACTTTATGGCTACACCTTC. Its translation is CASSFLNRGLYGYTF.

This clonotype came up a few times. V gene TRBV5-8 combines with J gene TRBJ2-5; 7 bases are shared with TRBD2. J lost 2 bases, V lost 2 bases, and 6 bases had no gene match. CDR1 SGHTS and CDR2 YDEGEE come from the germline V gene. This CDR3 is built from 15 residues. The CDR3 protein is CASSLGLAEQETQYF. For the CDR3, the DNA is TGTGCCAGCAGCTTAGGGCTAGCGGAACAAGAGACCCAGTACTTC.